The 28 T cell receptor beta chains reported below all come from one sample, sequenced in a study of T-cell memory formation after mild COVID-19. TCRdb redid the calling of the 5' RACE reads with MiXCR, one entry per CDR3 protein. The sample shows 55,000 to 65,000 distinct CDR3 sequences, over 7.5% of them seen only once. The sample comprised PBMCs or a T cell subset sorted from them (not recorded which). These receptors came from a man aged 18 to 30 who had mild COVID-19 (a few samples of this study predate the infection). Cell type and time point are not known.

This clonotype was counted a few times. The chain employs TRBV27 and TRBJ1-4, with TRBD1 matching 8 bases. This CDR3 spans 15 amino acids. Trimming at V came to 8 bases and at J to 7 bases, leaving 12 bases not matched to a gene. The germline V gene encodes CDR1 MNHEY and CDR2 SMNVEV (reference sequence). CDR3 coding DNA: TGTGCCAGCGGGGCTTACAGGGGGTCGGCTGAAAAACTGTTTTTT. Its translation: CASGAYRGSAEKLFF.

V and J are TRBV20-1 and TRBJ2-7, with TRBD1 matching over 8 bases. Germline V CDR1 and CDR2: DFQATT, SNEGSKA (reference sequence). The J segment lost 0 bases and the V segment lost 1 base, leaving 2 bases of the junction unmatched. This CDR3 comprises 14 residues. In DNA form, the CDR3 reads TGCAGTGCTAGAGCAGGGGGCGCCTCCTACGAGCAGTACTTC. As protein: CSARAGGASYEQYF.

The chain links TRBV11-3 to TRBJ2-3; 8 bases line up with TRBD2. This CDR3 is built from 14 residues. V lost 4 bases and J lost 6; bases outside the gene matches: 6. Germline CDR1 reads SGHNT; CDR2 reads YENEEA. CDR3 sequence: CASSWGRGGDTQYF. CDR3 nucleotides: TGTGCCAGCAGCTGGGGCCGCGGGGGGGATACGCAGTATTTT.

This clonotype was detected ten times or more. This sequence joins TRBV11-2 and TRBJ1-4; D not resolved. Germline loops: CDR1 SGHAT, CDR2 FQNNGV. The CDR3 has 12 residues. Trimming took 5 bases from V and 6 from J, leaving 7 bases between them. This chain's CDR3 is CASSPEDEKLFF. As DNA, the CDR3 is TGTGCCAGCAGCCCGGAGGATGAAAAACTGTTTTTT.

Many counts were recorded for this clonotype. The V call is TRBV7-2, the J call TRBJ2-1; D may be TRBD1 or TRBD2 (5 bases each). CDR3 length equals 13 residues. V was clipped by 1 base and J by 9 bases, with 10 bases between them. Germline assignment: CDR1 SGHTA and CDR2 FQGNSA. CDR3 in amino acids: CASSLGRGSEQFF. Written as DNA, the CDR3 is TGTGCCAGCAGCTTAGGACGGGGCAGTGAGCAGTTCTTC.

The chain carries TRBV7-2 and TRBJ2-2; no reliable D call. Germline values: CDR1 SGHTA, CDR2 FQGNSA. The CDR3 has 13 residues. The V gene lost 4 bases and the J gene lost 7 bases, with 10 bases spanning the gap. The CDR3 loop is CASSSDSGGELFF. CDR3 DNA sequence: TGTGCCAGCAGCTCAGACTCGGGCGGGGAGCTGTTTTTT.

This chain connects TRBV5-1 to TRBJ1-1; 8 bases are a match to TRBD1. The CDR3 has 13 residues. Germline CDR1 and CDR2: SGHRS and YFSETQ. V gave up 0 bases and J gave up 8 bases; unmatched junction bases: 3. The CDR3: CASSLGDRKEAFF. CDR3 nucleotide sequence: TGCGCCAGCAGCTTGGGGGACAGGAAAGAAGCTTTCTTT.

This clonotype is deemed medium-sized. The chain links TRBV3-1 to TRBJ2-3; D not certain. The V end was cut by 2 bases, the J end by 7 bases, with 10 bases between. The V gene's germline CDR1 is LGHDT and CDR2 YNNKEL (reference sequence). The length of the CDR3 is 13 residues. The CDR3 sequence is CASSQFVGNTQYF. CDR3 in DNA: TGTGCCAGCAGCCAATTCGTCGGCAATACGCAGTATTTT.

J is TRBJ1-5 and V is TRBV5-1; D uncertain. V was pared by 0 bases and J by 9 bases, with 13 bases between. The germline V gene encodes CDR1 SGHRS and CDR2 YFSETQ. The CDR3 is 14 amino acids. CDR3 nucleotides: TGCGCCAGCAGCTTGGGACCAGAGGGCGGGCCCCAGCATTTT. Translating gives CASSLGPEGGPQHF.

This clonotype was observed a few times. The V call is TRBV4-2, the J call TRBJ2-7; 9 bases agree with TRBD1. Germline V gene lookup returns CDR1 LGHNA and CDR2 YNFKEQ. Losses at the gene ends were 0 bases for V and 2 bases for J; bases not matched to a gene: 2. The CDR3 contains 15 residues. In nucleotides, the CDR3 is TGTGCCAGCAGCCAAGAAGGACAGGGGACCTACGAGCAGTACTTC. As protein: CASSQEGQGTYEQYF.

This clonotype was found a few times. The CDR3 loop is CASSTDLSESYEQYF. For the CDR3, the DNA is TGTGCCAGCTCAACTGACCTTAGCGAATCCTACGAGCAGTACTTC. The rearrangement links TRBV18 to TRBJ2-7; tentative D call: TRBD2 (5 bases). V lost 5 bases, J lost 1 base, and 15 bases lay in between. The CDR3 runs 15 residues. Germline lookup yields CDR1 KGHSH and CDR2 LQKENI.

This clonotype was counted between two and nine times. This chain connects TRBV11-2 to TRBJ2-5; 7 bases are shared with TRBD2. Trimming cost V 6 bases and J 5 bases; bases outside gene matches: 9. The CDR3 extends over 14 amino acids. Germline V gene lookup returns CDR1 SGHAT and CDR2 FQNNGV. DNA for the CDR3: TGTGCCAGCAGGGCGGGCGGGGGTCAGGAGACCCAGTACTTC. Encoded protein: CASRAGGGQETQYF.

CDR3 in DNA: TGTGCCAGCAGCTTGGGACAGTACGAGCAGTACGTC. It codes for CASSLGQYEQYV. The V gene is TRBV5-6, the J gene TRBJ2-7; perhaps TRBD1 as D (5 bases). This CDR3 spans 12 amino acids. V lost 0 bases to trimming and J lost 4 bases, with 5 bases between them. Germline assignment: CDR1 SGHDT and CDR2 YYEEEE.

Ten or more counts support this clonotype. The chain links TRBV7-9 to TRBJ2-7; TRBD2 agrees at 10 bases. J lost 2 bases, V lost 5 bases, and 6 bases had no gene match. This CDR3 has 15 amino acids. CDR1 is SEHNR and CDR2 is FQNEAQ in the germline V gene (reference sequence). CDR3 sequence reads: CASSRSGGSPYEQYF. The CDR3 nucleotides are TGTGCCAGCAGCCGTAGCGGGGGGTCTCCCTACGAGCAGTACTTC. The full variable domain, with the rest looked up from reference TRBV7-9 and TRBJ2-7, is DTGVSQNPRHKITKRGQNVTFRCDPISEHNRLYWYRQTLGQGPEFLTYFQNEAQLEKSRLLSDRFSAERPKGSFSTLEIQRTEQGDSAMYLCASSRSGGSPYEQYFGPGTRLTVT.

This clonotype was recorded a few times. The CDR3 loop is CASSLGYRARSPLHF. DNA for the CDR3: TGTGCCAGCAGCTTAGGGTACAGGGCAAGGTCACCCCTCCACTTT. The chain couples TRBV7-2 to TRBJ1-6; a weak D match, TRBD1 (6 bases). CDR3 length: 15 amino acids. CDR1 is SGHTA, CDR2 FQGNSA, per germline. V was clipped by 1 base and J by 10 bases, with 14 bases between them.

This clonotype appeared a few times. CDR3: CASRGGGYQETQYF. As DNA, the CDR3 is TGCGCCAGCAGAGGCGGGGGGTACCAAGAGACCCAGTACTTC. The genes are TRBV5-1 and TRBJ2-5; 8 nucleotides agree with TRBD2. The V gene end was trimmed by 5 bases and the J gene end by 0 bases; junction bases not matched to a gene: 3. Germline CDR1 is SGHRS and CDR2 is YFSETQ. There are 14 residues in the CDR3.

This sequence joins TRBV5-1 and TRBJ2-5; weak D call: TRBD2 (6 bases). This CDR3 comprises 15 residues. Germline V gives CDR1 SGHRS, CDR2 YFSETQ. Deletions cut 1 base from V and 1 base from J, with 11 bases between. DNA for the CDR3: TGCGCCAGCAGCTTGTACCTCGGGGGCCAAGAGACCCAGTACTTC. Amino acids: CASSLYLGGQETQYF.

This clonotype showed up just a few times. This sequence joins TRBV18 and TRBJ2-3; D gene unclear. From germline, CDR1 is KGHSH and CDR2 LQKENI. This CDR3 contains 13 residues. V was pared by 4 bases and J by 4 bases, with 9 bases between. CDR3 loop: CASSLRKADTQYF. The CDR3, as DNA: TGTGCCAGCTCACTAAGGAAGGCAGATACGCAGTATTTT.

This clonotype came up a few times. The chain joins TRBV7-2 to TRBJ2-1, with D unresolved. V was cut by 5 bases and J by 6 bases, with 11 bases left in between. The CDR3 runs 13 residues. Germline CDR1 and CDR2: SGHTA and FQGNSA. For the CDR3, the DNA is TGTGCCAGCAGCATCCATTTATTCAATGAGCAGTTCTTC. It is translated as CASSIHLFNEQFF.

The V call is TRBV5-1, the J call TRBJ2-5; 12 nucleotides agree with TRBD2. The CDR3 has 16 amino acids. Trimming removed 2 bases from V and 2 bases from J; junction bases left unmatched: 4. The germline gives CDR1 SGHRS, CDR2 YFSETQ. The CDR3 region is CASSLGTSGLQETQYF. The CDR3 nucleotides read TGCGCCAGCAGCTTAGGGACTAGCGGGCTTCAAGAGACCCAGTACTTC.

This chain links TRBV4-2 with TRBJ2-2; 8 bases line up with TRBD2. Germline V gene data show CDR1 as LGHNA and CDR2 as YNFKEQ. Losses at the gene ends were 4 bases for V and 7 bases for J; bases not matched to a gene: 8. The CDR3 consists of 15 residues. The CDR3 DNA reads TGTGCCAGCAGCCGGCGTAGCGGGGAGGGCGGGGAGCTGTTTTTT. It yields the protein CASSRRSGEGGELFF.

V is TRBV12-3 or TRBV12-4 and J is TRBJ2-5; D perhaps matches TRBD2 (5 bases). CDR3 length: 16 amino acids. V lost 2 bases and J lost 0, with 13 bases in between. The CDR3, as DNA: TGTGCCAGCAGTTTATGGTCCGGGGAGTACCAAGAGACCCAGTACTTC. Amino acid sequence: CASSLWSGEYQETQYF.

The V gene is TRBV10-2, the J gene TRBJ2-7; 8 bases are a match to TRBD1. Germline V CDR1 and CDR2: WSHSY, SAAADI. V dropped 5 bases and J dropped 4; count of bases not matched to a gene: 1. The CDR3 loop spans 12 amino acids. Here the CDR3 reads CASSRQGYEQYF. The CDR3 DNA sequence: TGCGCCAGCAGTAGACAGGGGTACGAGCAGTACTTC.

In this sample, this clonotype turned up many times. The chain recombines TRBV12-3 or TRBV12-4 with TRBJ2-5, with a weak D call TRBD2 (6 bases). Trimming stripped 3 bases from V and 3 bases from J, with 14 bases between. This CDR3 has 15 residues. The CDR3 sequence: CASSFGGVRKETQYF. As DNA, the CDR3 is TGTGCCAGCAGTTTTGGCGGGGTGCGGAAAGAGACCCAGTACTTC.

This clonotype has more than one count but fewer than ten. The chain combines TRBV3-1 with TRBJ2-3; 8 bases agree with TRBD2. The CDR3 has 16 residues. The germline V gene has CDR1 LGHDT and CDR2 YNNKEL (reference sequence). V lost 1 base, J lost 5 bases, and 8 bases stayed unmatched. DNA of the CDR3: TGTGCCAGCAGCCAAGGGTCGGGGGGGCATAGAGATACGCAGTATTTT. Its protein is CASSQGSGGHRDTQYF.

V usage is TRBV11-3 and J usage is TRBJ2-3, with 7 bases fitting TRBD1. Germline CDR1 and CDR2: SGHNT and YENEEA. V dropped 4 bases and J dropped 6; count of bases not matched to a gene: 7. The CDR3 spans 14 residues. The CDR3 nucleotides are TGTGCCAGCAGCTCAGGGGGAGCGACGGATACGCAGTATTTT. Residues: CASSSGGATDTQYF. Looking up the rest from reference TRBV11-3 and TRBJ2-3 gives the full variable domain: EAGVVQSPRYKIIEKKQPVAFWCNPISGHNTLYWYLQNLGQGPELLIRYENEEAVDDSQLPKDRFSAERLKGVDSTLKIQPAELGDSAVYLCASSSGGATDTQYFGPGTRLTVL.

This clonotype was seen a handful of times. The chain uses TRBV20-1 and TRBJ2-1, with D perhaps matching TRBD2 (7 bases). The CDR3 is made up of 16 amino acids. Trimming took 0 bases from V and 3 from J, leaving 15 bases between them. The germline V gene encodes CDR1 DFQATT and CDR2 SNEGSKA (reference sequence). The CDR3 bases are TGCAGTGCTAGAGATGGAAGGGGGGGAAGCTACAATGAGCAGTTCTTC. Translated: CSARDGRGGSYNEQFF.

CDR3 protein: CASSVSGAGANVLTF. CDR3 sequence (DNA): TGTGCCAGCAGCGTATCAGGGGCCGGGGCCAACGTCCTGACTTTC. The genes are TRBV9 and TRBJ2-6; D is possibly TRBD1 (6 bases). This CDR3 comprises 15 residues. V was clipped by 1 base and J by 4 bases, with 9 bases between them. Germline CDR1 is SGDLS and CDR2 is YYNGEE. The variable domain in full, with the rest retrieved from reference TRBV9 and TRBJ2-6, is DSGVTQTPKHLITATGQRVTLRCSPRSGDLSVYWYQQSLDQGLQFLIQYYNGEERAKGNILERFSAQQFPDLHSELNLSSLELGDSALYFCASSVSGAGANVLTFGAGSRLTVL.